This is a list of T cell receptor beta chains from one sample in a study of graft-versus-host responses after intestinal transplantation. The method was immunoSEQ multiplex PCR; TCRdb's version includes in-frame clones alone and lacks a portion of them. The data show around 100,000 clones, over 85% seen once. These receptors' antigens are unknown. The specimen comprised unstimulated CD8+ T cells sorted from spleen or lymph node cells, sampled before intestinal transplant. All receptors derive from a human donor who received an intestinal transplant. CDR3s include the opening cysteine and the closing phenylalanine or tryptophan. A D gene is named only where the DNA matches it firmly. Clone size appears in some rows only: once, few, many, or a class for an expanded clone.

D gene,V gene,clone size,J gene,CDR3 protein,CDR3 DNA
TRBD2,TRBV4-1,.,TRBJ2-2,CASSQGPSGGGNGELFF,TGCGCCAGCAGCCAAGGTCCTAGCGGGGGGGGTAACGGGGAGCTGTTTTTT
.,TRBV9,.,TRBJ2-1,CASSVDLSSYNEQFF,TGTGCCAGCAGCGTAGACCTAAGCTCCTACAATGAGCAGTTCTTC
TRBD1,TRBV6-6,.,TRBJ1-4,CASTQDRAGEKLFF,TGTGCCAGCACCCAAGACAGGGCGGGTGAAAAACTGTTTTTT
.,TRBV6-1,.,TRBJ1-2,CASSHAPTGHYGYTF,TGTGCCAGCAGTCACGCCCCGACGGGTCACTATGGCTACACCTTC
.,TRBV6-5,once,TRBJ2-7,CASSYGGSYEQYF,TGTGCCAGCAGTTACGGGGGCTCCTACGAGCAGTACTTC
.,TRBV7-8,.,TRBJ1-1,CASSFRLVFTEAFF,TGTGCCAGCAGCTTTCGTCTGGTTTTCACTGAAGCTTTCTTT
.,TRBV2,.,TRBJ2-6,CASSGDGANVLTF,TGTGCCAGCAGTGGCGACGGGGCCAACGTCCTGACTTTC
.,TRBV6-1,.,TRBJ1-3,CASSEARQGMGNTIYF,TGTGCCAGCAGTGAAGCTAGGCAGGGGATGGGAAACACCATATATTTT
TRBD1,TRBV6-5,.,TRBJ1-1,CASSYSSGQGWTEAFF,TGTGCCAGCAGTTACTCGAGTGGACAGGGGTGGACTGAAGCTTTCTTT
.,TRBV27,.,TRBJ2-5,CASSLSQGKETQYF,TGTGCCAGCAGTTTGTCACAGGGTAAAGAGACCCAGTACTTC
.,TRBV5-6,few,TRBJ2-7,CASSLRSYEQYF,TGTGCCAGCAGCTTGCGCAGCTACGAGCAGTACTTC
.,TRBV4-1,.,TRBJ2-3,CASSHPGDTQYF,TGCGCCAGCAGCCACCCCGGAGATACGCAGTATTTT
.,TRBV7-8,.,TRBJ2-6,CASSSYSGANVLTF,TGTGCCAGCAGCTCATACTCTGGGGCCAACGTCCTGACTTTC
TRBD2,TRBV15,once,TRBJ2-2,CATSVISSGLGGELFF,TGTGCCACCAGCGTAATAAGTAGCGGGTTGGGCGGGGAGCTGTTTTTT
TRBD1,TRBV6-5,.,TRBJ1-2,CASSAGTGWGYTF,TGTGCCAGCAGCGCGGGGACAGGGTGGGGCTACACCTTC
.,TRBV27,.,TRBJ2-7,CASSALSPLEQYF,TGTGCCAGCAGTGCATTATCACCCCTCGAGCAGTACTTC
.,TRBV7-6,.,TRBJ2-1,CASSPFGGPNEQFF,TGTGCCAGCAGCCCATTTGGGGGCCCCAATGAGCAGTTCTTC